The 13 T cell receptor beta chains presented below share a single source sample, sequenced in a study of blood T cell repertoires in COVID-19. Only in-frame clones appear in the TCRdb table, and some are missing; sequencing was by immunoSEQ multiplex PCR. The table shows 210,000 or so clones, with approximately 84% occurring only once. Source material: peripheral blood. The origin of the receptors is a woman between 65 and 79 years old with active or convalescent COVID-19.

The chain links TRBV28 to TRBJ1-2; TRBD1 matches 8 bases. CDR3 length: 15 residues. Germline CDR1 and CDR2: MDHEN and SYDVKM. V was pared by 5 bases and J by 4 bases, with 9 bases of the junction left unmatched. CDR3 DNA: TGTGCCAGCAGTACCTTAGGACAGGGTCGCTATGGCTACACCTTC. Its protein is CASSTLGQGRYGYTF.

DNA of the CDR3: TGCGCCAGCAGCTTGGCGACAGGCTTGAACACTGAAGCTTTCTTT. Translated, it gives CASSLATGLNTEAFF. This chain connects TRBV5-1 to TRBJ1-1, with D perhaps TRBD1 (6 bases). V was cut by 0 bases and J by 0 bases, with 9 bases left in between. The germline CDR1 and CDR2 sequences are SGHRS and YFSETQ. This CDR3 contains 15 residues.

V is TRBV7-3 and J is TRBJ2-3; TRBD2 matches at 8 bases. Germline CDR1 is SGHTA and CDR2 is FQGTGA. CDR3 length equals 16 residues. Unmatched junction bases numbered 12, after V lost 3 bases and J lost 7 bases. The CDR3 is CASSLQPGLEGHTQYF. In nucleotides, the CDR3 is TGTGCCAGCAGCTTGCAACCGGGACTAGAGGGACATACGCAGTATTTT.

V usage is TRBV6-2 or TRBV6-3 and J usage is TRBJ2-1, with D perhaps matching TRBD2 (6 bases). V lost 5 bases to trimming and J lost 4 bases, with 12 bases between them. The germline V gene encodes CDR1 MNHEY and CDR2 SVGEGT. This CDR3 is built from 14 residues. In nucleotides, the CDR3 is TGTGCCAGCAGTCCCGGGACTTTTTACAATGAGCAGTTCTTC. It encodes CASSPGTFYNEQFF.

In its sample, this clone was seen once. The chain couples TRBV28 to TRBJ2-3; tentatively, D is TRBD2 (6 bases). Germline loops: CDR1 MDHEN, CDR2 SYDVKM. The CDR3 extends over 15 amino acids. Trimming left V 5 bases short and J 2 bases short, with 14 bases between. CDR3 DNA: TGTGCCAGCAGTAGACGCGGACTACTCACAGATACGCAGTATTTT. The encoded protein is CASSRRGLLTDTQYF.

The V and J genes are TRBV7-3 and TRBJ2-1, with 15 bases fitting TRBD2. The CDR3 has 15 amino acids. Germline loops: CDR1 SGHTA, CDR2 FQGTGA. Germline trimming cut 4 bases from V and 9 bases from J; bases unmatched to any gene: 4. The CDR3 loop is CASSSGLAGGSEQFF. Written as DNA, the CDR3 is TGTGCCAGCAGCTCCGGACTAGCGGGAGGGTCTGAGCAGTTCTTC.

V usage is TRBV6-4 and J usage is TRBJ2-5; D perhaps matches TRBD1 (6 bases). Germline loops: CDR1 MRHNA, CDR2 SNTAGT. The CDR3 runs to 17 residues. The V and J ends lost 7 bases and 1 base respectively, with 22 bases between them. The DNA for the CDR3 is TGTGCCAGCACAATCCAGGGGAAACACGAGCTCCAAGAGACCCAGTACTTC. Residues: CASTIQGKHELQETQYF.

This rearrangement joins TRBV10-3 to TRBJ1-5; TRBD1 is a possible D gene (5 bases). In germline, CDR1 is ENHRY, CDR2 SYGVKD. This CDR3 is built from 15 residues. The V gene lost 0 bases and the J gene lost 6 bases, with 12 bases spanning the gap. The CDR3 DNA follows: TGTGCCATCAGTGAGTCAGACGGGAGGGGTCAGCCCCAGCATTTT. This codes for CAISESDGRGQPQHF.

The V call is TRBV5-1, the J call TRBJ2-3, with TRBD2 identical over 8 bases. Unmatched junction bases numbered 8, after V lost 6 bases and J lost 2 bases. The germline CDR1 and CDR2 sequences are SGHRS and YFSETQ. CDR3 length: 15 amino acids. CDR3 coding DNA: TGCGCCAGCACTTTCGGGGGGGCTAACACAGATACGCAGTATTTT. This gives the protein CASTFGGANTDTQYF.

The V gene is TRBV7-6, the J gene TRBJ1-5; possible D gene TRBD1, 6 bases. Trimming cost V 2 bases and J 1 base, with 12 bases left between them. The CDR3 is 16 amino acids. Germline CDR1 and CDR2: SGHVS and FNYEAQ. The CDR3 loop is CASSLYGGASNQPQHF. DNA of the CDR3: TGTGCCAGCAGCTTATATGGGGGGGCCAGCAATCAGCCCCAGCATTTT.

This chain joins TRBV2 and TRBJ2-5; D not certain. V lost 6 bases, J lost 4 bases, and 18 bases lay in between. CDR1 is SNHLY, CDR2 FYNNEI, per germline. CDR3 length equals 15 residues. In nucleotides, the CDR3 is TGTGCCAGCAGGGAGTCACCTTTTGGTGGAGAGACCCAGTACTTC. Its translation is CASRESPFGGETQYF. Full variable domain (rest looked up from reference TRBV2 and TRBJ2-5): EPEVTQTPSHQVTQMGQEVILRCVPISNHLYFYWYRQILGQKVEFLVSFYNNEISEKSEIFDDQFSVERPDGSNFTLKIRSTKLEDSAMYFCASRESPFGGETQYFGPGTRLLVL.

The chain joins TRBV5-1 to TRBJ1-4; 7 positions agree with TRBD1. The J segment lost 0 bases and the V segment lost 6 bases, leaving 5 bases of the junction unmatched. This CDR3 region has 15 residues. Germline CDR1 and CDR2: SGHRS and YFSETQ. The CDR3: CASTRDSPTNEKLFF. CDR3 DNA: TGCGCCAGCACCCGGGACAGCCCAACTAATGAAAAACTGTTTTTT.

The chain combines TRBV6-5 with TRBJ2-3; D may be TRBD1 (5 bases). Germline CDR1 is MNHEY and CDR2 is SVGAGI. The CDR3 length is 14 residues. Deletions cut 4 bases from V and 1 base from J, with 9 bases between. CDR3 region: CASSLDTRTDTQYF. CDR3 in DNA: TGTGCCAGCAGTTTGGACACACGCACAGATACGCAGTATTTT.